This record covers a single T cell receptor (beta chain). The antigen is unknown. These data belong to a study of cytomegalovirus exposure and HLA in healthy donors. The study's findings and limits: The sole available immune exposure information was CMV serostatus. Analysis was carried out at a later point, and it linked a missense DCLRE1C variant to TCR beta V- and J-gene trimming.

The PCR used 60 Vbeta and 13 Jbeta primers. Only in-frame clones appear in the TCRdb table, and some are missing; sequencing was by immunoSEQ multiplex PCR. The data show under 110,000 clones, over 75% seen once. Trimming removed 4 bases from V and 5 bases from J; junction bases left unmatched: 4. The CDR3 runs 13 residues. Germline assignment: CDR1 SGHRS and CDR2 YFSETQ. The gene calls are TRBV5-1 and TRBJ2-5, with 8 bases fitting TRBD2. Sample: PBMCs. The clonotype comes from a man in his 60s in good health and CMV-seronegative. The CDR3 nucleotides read TGCGCCAGCAGCCGGGGGGGGAGGGAGACCCAGTACTTC. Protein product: CASSRGGRETQYF.